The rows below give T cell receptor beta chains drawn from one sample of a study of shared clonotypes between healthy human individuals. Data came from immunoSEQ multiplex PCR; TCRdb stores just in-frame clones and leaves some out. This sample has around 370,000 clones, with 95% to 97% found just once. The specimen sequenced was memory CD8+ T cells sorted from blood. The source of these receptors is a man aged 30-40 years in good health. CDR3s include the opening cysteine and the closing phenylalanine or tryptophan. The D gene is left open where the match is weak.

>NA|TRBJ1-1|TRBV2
TGTGCCAGCAAGGGGCAGGGAGAAGCTTTCTTT
CASKGQGEAFF
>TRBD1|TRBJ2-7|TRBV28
TGTGCCAGCAGAGGACAGGGGAGGACCTACGAGCAGTACTTC
CASRGQGRTYEQYF
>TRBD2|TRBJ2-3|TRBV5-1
TGCGCCAGCAGCTTAGGACTAGCGTCTAGCACAGATACGCAGTATTTT
CASSLGLASSTDTQYF
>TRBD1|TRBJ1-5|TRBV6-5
TGTGCCAGCAGCCCCGACAGGGTGCAGCCCCAGCATTTT
CASSPDRVQPQHF
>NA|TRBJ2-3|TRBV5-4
TGTGCCAGCAGCTTGCGTGTCGCGGACACAGATACGCAGTATTTT
CASSLRVADTDTQYF
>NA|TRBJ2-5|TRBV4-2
TGTGCCAGCAGCCAAGATCCTTACAAGCGGGAGACCCAGTACTTC
CASSQDPYKRETQYF
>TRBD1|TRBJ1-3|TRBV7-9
TGTGCCAGCAGCAGGGACAGGACTGTCTCTGGAAACACCATATATTTT
CASSRDRTVSGNTIYF
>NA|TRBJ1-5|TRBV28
TGTGCCAGCAGTTTCTCTTTCGGCGGAGGATATAGCAATCAGCCCCAGCATTTT
CASSFSFGGGYSNQPQHF
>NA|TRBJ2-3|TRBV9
TGTGCCAGCAGCGTAGGACCACAGCCTAGCACAGATACGCAGTATTTT
CASSVGPQPSTDTQYF
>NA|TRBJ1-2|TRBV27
TGTGCCAGCAGTTGGACCCTCGGGTATGGCTACACCTTC
CASSWTLGYGYTF
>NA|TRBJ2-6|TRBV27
TGTGCCAGCAGTTTATCGAAAGGCTCTGGGGCCAACGTCCTGACTTTC
CASSLSKGSGANVLTF
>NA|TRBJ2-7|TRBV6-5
TGTGCCAGCAGTTACGCAGGGAGGCCGTACGAGCAGTACTTC
CASSYAGRPYEQYF
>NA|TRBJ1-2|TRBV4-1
TGCGCCAGCAGCCAAGCTGAAGGGTATGGCTACACCTTC
CASSQAEGYGYTF
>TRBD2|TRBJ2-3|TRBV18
TGTGCCAGCTCACCATTCCCGGGTAGCGGGGTCACAGATACGCAGTATTTT
CASSPFPGSGVTDTQYF
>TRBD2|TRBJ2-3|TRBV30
TGTGCCTGGAGTACCCAACATCGGGAGGGCACAGATACGCAGTATTTT
CAWSTQHREGTDTQYF
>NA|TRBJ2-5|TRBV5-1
TGCGCCAGCTCGCCGGGGCAAGAGACCCAGTACTTC
CASSPGQETQYF
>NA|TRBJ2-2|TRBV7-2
TGTGCCAGCAGCTTGGCTCGGGAGCTGTTTTTT
CASSLARELFF
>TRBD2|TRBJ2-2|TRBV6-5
TGTGCCAGCAGTTACGGACTAGCGGGAGCCGGGGAGCTGTTTTTT
CASSYGLAGAGELFF
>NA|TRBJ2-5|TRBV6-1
TGTGCCAGCAGGGTCGGGGGAGTACTAGAGACCCAGTACTTC
CASRVGGVLETQYF
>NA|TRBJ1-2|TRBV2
TGTGCCAGCAGTTTCCTACCGGGCCCGTATGGCTACACCTTC
CASSFLPGPYGYTF
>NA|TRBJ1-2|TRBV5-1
TGCGCCAGCAGCCCCGGGACAAACTATGGCTACACCTTC
CASSPGTNYGYTF
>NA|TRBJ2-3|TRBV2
TGTGCCAGCATCCCCGAAGCGACCACAGATACGCAGTATTTT
CASIPEATTDTQYF